This T cell receptor (beta chain) was identified during a study of blood T cell repertoires in COVID-19. Libraries were prepared by immunoSEQ multiplex PCR; TCRdb keeps only in-frame clonotypes and omits some of them. Of tens of thousands of clones in the sample, more than 85% were seen once. The germline gives CDR1 LGHNA, CDR2 YNFKEQ. CDR3 length: 14 amino acids. Trimming took 0 bases from V and 0 from J, leaving 6 bases between them. The chain couples TRBV4-2 to TRBJ2-7; D gene unclear. Material for sequencing was peripheral blood. The sequence derives from a man between 40 and 49 years old with acute or convalescent COVID-19. CDR3 nucleotide sequence: TGTGCCAGCAGCCAAGATGCCAGCTCCTACGAGCAGTACTTC. As protein: CASSQDASSYEQYF.